This T cell receptor beta chain was profiled in a study of T cell responses to AZD1222 COVID-19 vaccine (dated by TCRdb to about 2021). With respect to the entire study: Because spike-specific TCR depth and breadth did not differ between the two schedules, AZD1222 recipients who got a second dose at roughly 4 weeks were pooled with those who got a second dose at roughly 12 weeks. TCR sequencing covered approximately 230 trial participants: 207 given two doses of AZD1222 and 26 given two doses of MenACWY control vaccine. Trial participants were enrolled by age into subgroups of 18-55, 56-69 and 70-plus years, and around 150, 28 and 57 TCR-sequenced participants, respectively, were included in these subgroups.

The CDR3 regions of human TCRbeta chains were analyzed by immunosequencing. In the source study's methods: TCRs in the repertoires were compared against a reference library of SARS-CoV-2-specific TCRs that had been generated with the MIRA antigen-specificity platform. Breadth meant the fraction of unique TCRs that were SARS-CoV-2-associated, whereas depth meant the fraction of total T cells that were SARS-CoV-2-associated. Each spike-specific TCR was assigned to its reactive spike region and to a CD4 or CD8 class using the MIRA data. Log10-transformed breadth and depth values were compared by one-way ANOVA with Sidak's multiple comparisons tests. TCRdb took this table from immuneACCESS and kept in-frame rearrangements with V and J called. Such tables lack part of the clones; where checked against another copy, unresolved V genes explain under half of the gap, and the rest is unexplained. From that table come the V and J calls and clone size; the DNA was used to work out D and trimming. This sample gives 140,000 or so clones in total; roughly 92% of them show up just once. The ten largest clonotypes hold 1.7% of the sample.

Including the terminal cysteine and phenylalanine, the CDR3 comprises 16 residues. The DNA shown is the 48-base CDR3, in frame from base 1. Relative to germline, V is missing 6 bases and J is missing 0 bases, with 11 bases of the junction outside any gene match. The germline V gene gives CDR1 as WSHSY and CDR2 as SAAADI. On this clone: The antigen it binds to is not known. There are no base qualities to consult, and no much larger clone falls within one base.

What this sample's time point label stands for: baseline before first vaccination. The vaccinee samples were drawn from two UK trials, COV001 and COV002, one of which was a single-blind randomized controlled phase 2/3 trial testing AZD1222 (ChAdOx1 nCoV-19) in healthy adults. Trial participant PBMC samples were collected at day 0 and day 28 after the second dose for TCRbeta chain sequencing. Paper-wide results and their limitations: Reportedly, close to half of the unique spike-specific TCRs recognized epitopes lying outside the regions that are mutated in the B.1.351 and B.1.1.7 variants. Participants were mostly white British, with more females than males. The authors suggested clonal diversity may have been underestimated. Conclusions about previously exposed vaccinees are limited, since just five or six AZD1222 recipients were seropositive for SARS-CoV-2 at baseline. Because no day 14 peak-response samples were available, repertoires were characterized only after the peak T cell response. CD4 TCRs associated with the vaccine covered the entire spike protein, and the dominant responses were in regions 160-218 and 743-854. The 56-69-year group was small, and its depth increase did not reach significance, likely because of low power. A significant rise in spike-specific TCR breadth and depth was observed after two AZD1222 doses relative to day 0 and relative to MenACWY recipients.

The material was peripheral blood, obtained on day 0 of AZD1222 vaccination. The clonotype comes from an adult in good health. The sequence links TRBV10-2 to TRBJ2-7, with 7 junctional bases fitting TRBD2. The CDR3 region reads CASRTPGLTYSYEQYF. Read as DNA, the sequence is TGCGCCAGCAGAACCCCGGGACTAACTTACTCCTACGAGCAGTACTTC.